This TCR beta chain was observed in a study of persistence of HIV-infected CD4 T cells. A word on this clone: Its cognate antigen is unknown.

Study-wide findings and caveats: Bulk TCR data could not be restricted to HIV-1-infected CMV-responding cells. Proviral oligoclonality tracked with TCR oligoclonality within the same sorted cells.

The stimulus was an HIV-1 Gag 15-mer peptide pool, about 1 ug/peptide/mL. CD40L/CD69 double-negative CD45RO-high memory CD4+ T cells were collected. The libraries were made with immunoSEQ version 4 in survey mode. Measured with immunoSEQ multiplex PCR; TCRdb has only the in-frame clones, and not every one. The sample lists about 33,000 clones; approximately 78% were seen once. Per the germline V gene, CDR1 is SGHTA and CDR2 is FQGNSA. Deletions cut 8 bases from V and 5 bases from J, with 18 bases between. There are 14 residues in the CDR3. The source was cultured CD4+ T cells from PBMCs, collected from a patient who received antiretroviral therapy. The source of this sequence is an adult with HIV. The donor label of this sample is uncertain. This chain uses TRBV7-2 with TRBJ1-2; maybe TRBD1 (5 bases). The CDR3 spells CASHKPGPKYGYTF. The CDR3 region has the DNA TGTGCCAGCCACAAGCCGGGACCGAAATATGGCTACACCTTC.